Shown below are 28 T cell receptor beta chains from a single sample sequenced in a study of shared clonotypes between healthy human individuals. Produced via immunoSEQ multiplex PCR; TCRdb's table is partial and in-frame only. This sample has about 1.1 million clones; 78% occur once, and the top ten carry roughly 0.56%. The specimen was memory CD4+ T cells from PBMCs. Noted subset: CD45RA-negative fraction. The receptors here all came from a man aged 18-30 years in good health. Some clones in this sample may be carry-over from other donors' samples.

This chain's CDR3 is CASSFRENHEQFF. For the CDR3, the DNA is TGCGCCAGCAGCTTCAGAGAGAACCATGAGCAGTTCTTC. J is TRBJ2-1 and V is TRBV5-1; D not certain. Deletions cut 2 bases from V and 8 bases from J, with 11 bases between. The CDR3 consists of 13 residues. Germline V gene data show CDR1 as SGHRS and CDR2 as YFSETQ. Full variable domain (missing parts from reference TRBV5-1 and TRBJ2-1): KAGVTQTPRYLIKTRGQQVTLSCSPISGHRSVSWYQQTPGQGLQFLFEYFSETQRNKGNFPGRFSGRQFSNSRSEMNVSTLELGDSALYLCASSFRENHEQFFGPGTRLTVL.

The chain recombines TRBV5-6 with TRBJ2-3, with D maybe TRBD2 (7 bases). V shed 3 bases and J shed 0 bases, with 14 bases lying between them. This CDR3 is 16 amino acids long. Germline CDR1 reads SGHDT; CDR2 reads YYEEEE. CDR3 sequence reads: CASSSRGRGSTDTQYF. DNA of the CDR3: TGTGCCAGCAGCTCGCGGGGGCGGGGCAGCACAGATACGCAGTATTTT. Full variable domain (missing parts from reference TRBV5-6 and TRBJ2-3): DAGVTQSPTHLIKTRGQQVTLRCSPKSGHDTVSWYQQALGQGPQFIFQYYEEEERQRGNFPDRFSGHQFPNYSSELNVNALLLGDSALYLCASSSRGRGSTDTQYFGPGTRLTVL.

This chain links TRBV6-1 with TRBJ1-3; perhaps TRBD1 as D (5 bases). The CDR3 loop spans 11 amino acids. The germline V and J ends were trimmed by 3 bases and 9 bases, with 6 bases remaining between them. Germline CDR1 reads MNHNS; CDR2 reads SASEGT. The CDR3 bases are TGTGCCAGCAGTGAGAGGGGCACCATATATTTT. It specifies CASSERGTIYF.

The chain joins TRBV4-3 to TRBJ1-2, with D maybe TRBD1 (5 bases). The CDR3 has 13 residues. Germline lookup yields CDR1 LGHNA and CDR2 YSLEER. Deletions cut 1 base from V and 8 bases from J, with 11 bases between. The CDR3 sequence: CASSQGSWGGYTF. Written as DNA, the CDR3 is TGCGCCAGCAGCCAAGGGTCCTGGGGGGGCTACACCTTC.

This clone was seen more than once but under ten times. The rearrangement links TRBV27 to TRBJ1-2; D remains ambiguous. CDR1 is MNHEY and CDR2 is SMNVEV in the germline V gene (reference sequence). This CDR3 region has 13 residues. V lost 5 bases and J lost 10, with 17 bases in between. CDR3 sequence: CASSPTGAMDYTF. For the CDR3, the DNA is TGTGCCAGCAGTCCGACGGGAGCTATGGACTACACCTTC.

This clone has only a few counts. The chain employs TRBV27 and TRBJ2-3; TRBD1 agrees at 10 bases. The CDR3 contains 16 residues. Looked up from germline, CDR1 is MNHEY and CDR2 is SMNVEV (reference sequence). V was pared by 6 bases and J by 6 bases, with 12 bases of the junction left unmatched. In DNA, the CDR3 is TGTGCCAGCAGCCACGGGGACAGGGGTTGGGGCGATACGCAGTATTTT. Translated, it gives CASSHGDRGWGDTQYF.

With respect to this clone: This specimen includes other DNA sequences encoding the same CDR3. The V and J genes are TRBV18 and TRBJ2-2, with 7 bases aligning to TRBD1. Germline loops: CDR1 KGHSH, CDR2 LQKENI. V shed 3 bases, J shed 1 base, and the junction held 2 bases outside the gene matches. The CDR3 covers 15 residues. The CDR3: CASSPRQGNTGELFF. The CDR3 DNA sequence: TGTGCCAGCTCACCCCGACAGGGGAACACCGGGGAGCTGTTTTTT.

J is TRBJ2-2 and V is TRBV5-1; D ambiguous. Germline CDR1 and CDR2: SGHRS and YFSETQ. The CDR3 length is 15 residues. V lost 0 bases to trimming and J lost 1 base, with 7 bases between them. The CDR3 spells CASSLEGLNTGELFF. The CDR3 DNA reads TGCGCCAGCAGCTTGGAAGGCTTGAACACCGGGGAGCTGTTTTTT.

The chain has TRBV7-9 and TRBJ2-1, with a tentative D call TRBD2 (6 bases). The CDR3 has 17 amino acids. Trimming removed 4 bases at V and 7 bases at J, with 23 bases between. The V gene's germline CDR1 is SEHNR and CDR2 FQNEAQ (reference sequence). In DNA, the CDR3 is TGTGCCAGCAGCTCGACGCGCCTCGGGGGTAGCGGAAATGAGCAGTTCTTC. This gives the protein CASSSTRLGGSGNEQFF.

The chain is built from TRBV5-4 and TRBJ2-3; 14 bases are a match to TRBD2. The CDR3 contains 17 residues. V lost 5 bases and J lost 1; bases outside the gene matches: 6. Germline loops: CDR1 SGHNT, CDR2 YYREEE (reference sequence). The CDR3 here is CASSRTSGRWGTDTQYF. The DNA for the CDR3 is TGTGCCAGCAGTAGGACTAGCGGGAGGTGGGGCACAGATACGCAGTATTTT. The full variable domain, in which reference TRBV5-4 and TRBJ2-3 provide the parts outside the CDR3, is ETGVTQSPTHLIKTRGQQVTLRCSSQSGHNTVSWYQQALGQGPQFIFQYYREEENGRGNFPPRFSGLQFPNYSSELNVNALELDDSALYLCASSRTSGRWGTDTQYFGPGTRLTVL.

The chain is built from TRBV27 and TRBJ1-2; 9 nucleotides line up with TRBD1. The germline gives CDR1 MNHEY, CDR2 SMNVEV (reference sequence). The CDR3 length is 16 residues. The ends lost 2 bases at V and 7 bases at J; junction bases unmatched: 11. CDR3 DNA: TGTGCCAGCAGTTTAACCCCGACAGGGGGAAGGGGTGGCTACACCTTC. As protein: CASSLTPTGGRGGYTF.

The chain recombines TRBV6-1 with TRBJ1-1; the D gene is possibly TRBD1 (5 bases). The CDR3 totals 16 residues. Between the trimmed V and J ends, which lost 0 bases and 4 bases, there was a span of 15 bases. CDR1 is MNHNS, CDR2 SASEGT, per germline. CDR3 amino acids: CASSEALLWGGTEAFF. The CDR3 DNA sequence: TGTGCCAGCAGTGAAGCGCTTTTGTGGGGCGGCACTGAAGCTTTCTTT.

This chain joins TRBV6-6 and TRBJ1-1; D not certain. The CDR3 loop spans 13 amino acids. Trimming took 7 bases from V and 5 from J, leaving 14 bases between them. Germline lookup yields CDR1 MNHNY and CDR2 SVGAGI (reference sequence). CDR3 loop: CASTISHGTEAFF. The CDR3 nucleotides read TGTGCCAGCACCATCTCTCATGGGACTGAAGCTTTCTTT.

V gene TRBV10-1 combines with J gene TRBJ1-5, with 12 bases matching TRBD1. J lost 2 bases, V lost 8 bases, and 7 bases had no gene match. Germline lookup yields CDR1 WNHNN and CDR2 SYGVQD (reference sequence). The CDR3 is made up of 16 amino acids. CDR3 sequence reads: CASPGTGGVGNQPQHF. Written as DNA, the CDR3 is TGCGCCAGCCCTGGGACAGGGGGCGTCGGCAATCAGCCCCAGCATTTT.

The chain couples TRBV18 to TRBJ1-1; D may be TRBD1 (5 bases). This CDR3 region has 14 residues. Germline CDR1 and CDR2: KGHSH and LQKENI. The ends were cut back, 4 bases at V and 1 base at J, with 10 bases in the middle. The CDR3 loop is CASSHSQGNTEAFF. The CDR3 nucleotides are TGTGCCAGCTCACACTCTCAGGGGAACACTGAAGCTTTCTTT.

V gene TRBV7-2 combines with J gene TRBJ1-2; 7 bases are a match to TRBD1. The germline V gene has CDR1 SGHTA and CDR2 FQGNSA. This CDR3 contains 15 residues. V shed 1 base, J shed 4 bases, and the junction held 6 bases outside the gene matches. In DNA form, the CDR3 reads TGTGCCAGCAGCTTAGAACGGGCAGGGGGCTATGGCTACACCTTC. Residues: CASSLERAGGYGYTF.

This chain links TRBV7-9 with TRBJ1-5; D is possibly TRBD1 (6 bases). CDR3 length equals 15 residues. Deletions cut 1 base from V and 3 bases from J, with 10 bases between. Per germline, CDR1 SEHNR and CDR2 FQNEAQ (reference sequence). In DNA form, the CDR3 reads TGTGCCAGCAGCTTAGTGGACAGCGACAATCAGCCCCAGCATTTT. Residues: CASSLVDSDNQPQHF.

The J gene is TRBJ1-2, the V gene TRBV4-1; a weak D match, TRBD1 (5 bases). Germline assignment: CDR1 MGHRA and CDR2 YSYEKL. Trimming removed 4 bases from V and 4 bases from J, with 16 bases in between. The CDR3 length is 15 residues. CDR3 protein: CASSRDQTETYGYTF. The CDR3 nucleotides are TGCGCCAGCAGCCGAGACCAGACAGAGACCTATGGCTACACCTTC.

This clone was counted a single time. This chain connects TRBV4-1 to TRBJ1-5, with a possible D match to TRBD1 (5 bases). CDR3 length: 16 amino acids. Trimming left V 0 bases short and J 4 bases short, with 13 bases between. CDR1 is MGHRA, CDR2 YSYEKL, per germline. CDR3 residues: CASSQDPSGRNQPQHF. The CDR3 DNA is TGCGCCAGCAGCCAAGATCCATCAGGGCGGAATCAGCCCCAGCATTTT.

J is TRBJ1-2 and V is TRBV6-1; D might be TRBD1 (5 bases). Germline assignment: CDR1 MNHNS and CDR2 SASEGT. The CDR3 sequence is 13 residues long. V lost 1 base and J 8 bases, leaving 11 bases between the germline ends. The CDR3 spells CASSEVGTWGYTF. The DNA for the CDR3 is TGTGCCAGCAGTGAAGTCGGGACGTGGGGCTACACCTTC.

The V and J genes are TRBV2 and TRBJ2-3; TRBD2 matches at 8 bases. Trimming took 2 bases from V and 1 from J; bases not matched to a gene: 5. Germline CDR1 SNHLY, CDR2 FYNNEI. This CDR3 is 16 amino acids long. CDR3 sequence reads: CASSELAGGGTDTQYF. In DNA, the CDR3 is TGTGCCAGCAGTGAACTAGCGGGCGGGGGCACAGATACGCAGTATTTT.

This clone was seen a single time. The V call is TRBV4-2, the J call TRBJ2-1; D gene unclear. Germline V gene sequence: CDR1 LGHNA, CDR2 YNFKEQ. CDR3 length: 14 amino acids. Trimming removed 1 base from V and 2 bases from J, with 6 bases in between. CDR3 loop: CASSQVGTYNEQFF. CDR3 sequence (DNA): TGTGCCAGCAGCCAAGTAGGAACCTACAATGAGCAGTTCTTC.

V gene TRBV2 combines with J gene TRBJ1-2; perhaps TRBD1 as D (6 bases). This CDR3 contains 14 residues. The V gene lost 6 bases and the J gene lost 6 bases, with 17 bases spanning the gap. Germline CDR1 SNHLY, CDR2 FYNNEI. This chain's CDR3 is CASSRDTLLDGYTF. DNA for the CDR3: TGTGCCAGCAGCCGGGACACCCTGCTTGATGGCTACACCTTC.

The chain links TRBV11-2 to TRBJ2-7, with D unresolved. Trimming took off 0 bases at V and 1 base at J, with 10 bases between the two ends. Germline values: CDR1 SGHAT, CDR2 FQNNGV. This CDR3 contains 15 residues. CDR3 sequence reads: CASSLDRAPSYEQYF. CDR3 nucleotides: TGTGCCAGCAGCTTAGATAGGGCCCCTTCCTACGAGCAGTACTTC.

CDR3 coding DNA: TGTGCCAGCAGCCTTCACCGGGACTACCACAATGAGCAGTTCTTC. Its protein product is CASSLHRDYHNEQFF. The J gene is TRBJ2-1, the V gene TRBV28; 7 bases are shared with TRBD2. V lost 6 bases and J lost 5; bases outside the gene matches: 10. The CDR3 is 15 residues long. Germline loops: CDR1 MDHEN, CDR2 SYDVKM.

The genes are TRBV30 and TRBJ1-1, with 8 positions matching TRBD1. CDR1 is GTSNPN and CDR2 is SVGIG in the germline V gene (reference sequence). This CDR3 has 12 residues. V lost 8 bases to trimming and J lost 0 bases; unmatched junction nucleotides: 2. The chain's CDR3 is CAGDRLNTEAFF. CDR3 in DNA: TGTGCCGGGGACAGGTTGAACACTGAAGCTTTCTTT.

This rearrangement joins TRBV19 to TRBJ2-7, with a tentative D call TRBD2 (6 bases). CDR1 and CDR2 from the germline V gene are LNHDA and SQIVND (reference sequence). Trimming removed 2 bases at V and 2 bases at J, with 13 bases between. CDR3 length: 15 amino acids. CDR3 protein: CASSIRRGDTYEQYF. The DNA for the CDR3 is TGTGCCAGTAGTATACGGCGGGGCGATACCTACGAGCAGTACTTC.

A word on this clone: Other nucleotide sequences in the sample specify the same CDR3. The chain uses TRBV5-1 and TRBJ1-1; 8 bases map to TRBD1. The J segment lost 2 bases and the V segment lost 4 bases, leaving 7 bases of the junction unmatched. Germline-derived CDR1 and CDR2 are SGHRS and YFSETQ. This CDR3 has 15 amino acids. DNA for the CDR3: TGCGCCAGCAGCACTGGACAGGGTCTCAACACTGAAGCTTTCTTT. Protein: CASSTGQGLNTEAFF.